The rows below give T cell receptor beta chains drawn from one sample of a study of T cell responses to AZD1222 COVID-19 vaccine. Assay used: immunoSEQ multiplex PCR; TCRdb lists only in-frame clones, some missing. The sample carries 91,000 or so clones, 90% to 95% recorded once. Sample: peripheral blood, taken 28 days after the second AZD1222 dose. Source of these receptors: an adult who received the AZD1222 COVID-19 vaccine. The conserved cysteine and the conserved F or W are not part of the CDR3 here. Fields, in order: V gene, J gene, CDR3 protein.

V: TRBV5-1
J: TRBJ2-5
CDR3: ASSPGLAGGRGETQY

V: TRBV10-3
J: TRBJ1-2
CDR3: AISEGGNAGYT

V: TRBV19
J: TRBJ1-2
CDR3: ASSIIGAGGDGYT

V: TRBV6-1
J: TRBJ2-2
CDR3: ASSEALQGPNTGELF

V: TRBV7-2
J: TRBJ2-7
CDR3: ASSLGGIGSYEQY

V: TRBV19
J: TRBJ2-3
CDR3: ASTDITSTDTQY

V: TRBV6-5
J: TRBJ1-1
CDR3: ASSYRTENTEAF

V: TRBV18
J: TRBJ1-5
CDR3: ASSPGGAGEPQH

V: TRBV7-9
J: TRBJ1-6
CDR3: ASSTSLGGNNSPLH

V: TRBV7-3
J: TRBJ2-2
CDR3: ASSLNTGELF

V: TRBV2
J: TRBJ2-5
CDR3: ASGSFQETQY

V: TRBV4-2
J: TRBJ2-2
CDR3: ASSPEFGGVGTGELF

V: TRBV7-2
J: TRBJ1-2
CDR3: ASSLVGGREGGYGYT

V: TRBV18
J: TRBJ2-5
CDR3: ASSPPTGDPRTQY

V: TRBV2
J: TRBJ2-3
CDR3: ASIQGLGLDTQY

V: TRBV19
J: TRBJ1-5
CDR3: ASSIMGGGGNQPQH

V: TRBV18
J: TRBJ1-1
CDR3: ASSLNHPGTGITEAF

V: TRBV21-1
J: TRBJ1-5
CDR3: ASSKGGNQPQH

V: TRBV15
J: TRBJ2-6
CDR3: ATSMWGSGANVLT

V: TRBV3-1/TRBV3-2
J: TRBJ2-1
CDR3: ASSQEAGAPYNEQF

V: TRBV6-2/TRBV6-3
J: TRBJ1-5
CDR3: ASSYAGQGYSNQPQH

V: TRBV7-3
J: TRBJ2-2
CDR3: ASSSTGVVTGELF

V: TRBV7-2
J: TRBJ2-1
CDR3: ASSYYAGTANEQF

V: TRBV14
J: TRBJ1-1
CDR3: ASSQGSTEAF

V: TRBV2
J: TRBJ1-5
CDR3: ASRGDSSFGNQPQH

V: TRBV9
J: TRBJ1-3
CDR3: ASSVGTDSGNTIY

V: TRBV3-1/TRBV3-2
J: TRBJ2-3
CDR3: ASSQFHRAGRTDTQY

V: TRBV11-3
J: TRBJ1-6
CDR3: ASSLVQRATLH

V: TRBV5-1
J: TRBJ1-1
CDR3: ASSPGRGNTEAF